The source of this T cell receptor (beta chain) is a study of blood T cell repertoires in COVID-19. Overall study: In each case, the material was cDNA or gDNA derived from T cells, B-cell-depleted T cells, or PBMCs.

Method: immunoSEQ multiplex PCR; TCRdb's copy keeps in-frame clones and lacks some. The table lists about 180,000 clones, roughly 86% of them singletons. Participants had their cohort set by participant-reported clinical history. Either two negative PCRs, clearance, or symptom resolution qualified Cohort 3 donors as recovered. CDR3 size: 16 residues. V shed 5 bases and J shed 4 bases, with 15 bases lying between them. Germline-derived CDR1 and CDR2 are SGHTA and FQGTGA. The receptor was isolated from a woman in her thirties who had recovered from COVID-19. The sequencing input was PBMCs or T cells enriched from blood (not recorded which). The rearrangement joins TRBV7-3 to TRBJ2-6, with D possibly being TRBD1 (6 bases). This CDR3 is CASSLQGRAGANVLTF. Written as DNA, the CDR3 is TGTGCCAGCAGCCTACAGGGAAGGGCGGGGGCCAACGTCCTGACTTTC.